This TCR beta chain was recorded in a study of tumor-infiltrating lymphocytes in oesophageal squamous cell carcinoma. TCRdb used MiXCR to reprocess the PCR reads, holding one entry per CDR3 protein. The sample yields about 13,000 distinct CDR3 sequences, roughly half seen once. V dropped 5 bases and J dropped 4; count of bases not matched to a gene: 4. Germline V CDR1 and CDR2: SGHTA, FQGNSA. The CDR3 length is 16 residues. The V and J genes are TRBV7-2 and TRBJ2-1; 14 positions match TRBD2. Sequenced: blood. This clonotype was sampled from a female donor with esophageal squamous cell carcinoma. CDR3 protein: CASSTRTSGRYNEQFF. The CDR3 DNA sequence: TGTGCCAGCAGCACTCGGACTAGCGGGAGGTACAATGAGCAGTTCTTC.